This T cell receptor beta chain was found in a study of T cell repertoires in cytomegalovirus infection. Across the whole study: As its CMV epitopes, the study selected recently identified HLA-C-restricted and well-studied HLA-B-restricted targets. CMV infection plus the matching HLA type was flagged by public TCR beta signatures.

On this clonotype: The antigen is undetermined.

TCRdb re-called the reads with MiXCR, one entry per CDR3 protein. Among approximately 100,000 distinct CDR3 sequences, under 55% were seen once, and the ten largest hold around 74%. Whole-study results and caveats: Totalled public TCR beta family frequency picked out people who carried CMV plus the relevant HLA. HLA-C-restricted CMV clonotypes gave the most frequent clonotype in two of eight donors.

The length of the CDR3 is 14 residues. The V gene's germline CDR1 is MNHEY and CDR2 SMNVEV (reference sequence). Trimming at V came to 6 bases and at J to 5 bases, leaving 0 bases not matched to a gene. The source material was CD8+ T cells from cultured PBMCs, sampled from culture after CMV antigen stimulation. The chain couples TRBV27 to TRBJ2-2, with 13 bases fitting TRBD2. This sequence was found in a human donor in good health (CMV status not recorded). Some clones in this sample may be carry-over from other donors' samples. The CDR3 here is CASRLAGGTGELFF. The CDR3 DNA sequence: TGTGCCAGCAGACTAGCGGGGGGGACCGGGGAGCTGTTTTTT.